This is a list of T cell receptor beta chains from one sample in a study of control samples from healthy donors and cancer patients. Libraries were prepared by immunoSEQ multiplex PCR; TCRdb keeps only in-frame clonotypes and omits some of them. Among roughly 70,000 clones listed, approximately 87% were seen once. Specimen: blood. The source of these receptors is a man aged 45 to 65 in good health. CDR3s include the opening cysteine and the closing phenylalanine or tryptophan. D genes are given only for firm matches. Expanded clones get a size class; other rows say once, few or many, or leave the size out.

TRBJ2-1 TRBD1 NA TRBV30 CAWNTGTGARNEQFF TGTGCCTGGAATACCGGGACAGGGGCGAGAAATGAGCAGTTCTTC
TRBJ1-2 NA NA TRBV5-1 CASSLAGKGGAGGYTF TGCGCCAGCAGCTTGGCAGGGAAGGGGGGCGCCGGTGGCTACACCTTC
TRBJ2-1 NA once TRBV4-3 CASSLGSSGLYNEQFF TGCGCCAGCAGTTTGGGATCCAGCGGCCTCTACAATGAGCAGTTCTTC
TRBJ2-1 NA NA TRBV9 CASSVAQDPYNEQFF TGTGCCAGCAGCGTAGCCCAGGACCCCTACAATGAGCAGTTCTTC
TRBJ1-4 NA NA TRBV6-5 CASGFGRKNEKLFF TGTGCCAGCGGGTTCGGAAGAAAGAATGAAAAGCTGTTTTTT
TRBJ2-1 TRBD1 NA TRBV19 CASSLTDRGPYNEQFF TGTGCCAGTAGTTTGACGGACAGGGGCCCTTACAATGAGCAGTTCTTC
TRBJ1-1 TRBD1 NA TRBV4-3 CASSMQGALSTEAFF TGCGCCAGCAGCATGCAGGGGGCGCTGAGCACTGAAGCTTTCTTT
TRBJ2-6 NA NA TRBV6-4 CASKDSSGANVLTF TGTGCCAGCAAAGACAGCTCTGGGGCCAACGTCCTGACTTTC
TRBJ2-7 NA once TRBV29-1 CSGGAFYEQYF TGCAGCGGGGGGGCATTCTACGAGCAGTACTTC
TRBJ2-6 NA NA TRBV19 CASSIEAGVGANVLTF TGTGCCAGTAGTATAGAGGCCGGGGTCGGGGCCAACGTCCTGACTTTC
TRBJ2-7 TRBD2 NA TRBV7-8 CASTGREGYEQYF TGTGCCAGCACGGGACGGGAGGGCTACGAGCAGTACTTC
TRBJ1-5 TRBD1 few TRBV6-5 CAARGLRSNQPQHF TGTGCCGCTAGGGGGCTACGAAGCAATCAGCCCCAGCATTTT
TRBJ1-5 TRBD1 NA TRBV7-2 CASSVDRGTAQPQHF TGTGCCAGCAGCGTCGACAGGGGCACGGCTCAGCCCCAGCATTTT
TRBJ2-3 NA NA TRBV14 CASSLVRREESDTQYF TGTGCCAGCAGCCTCGTAAGGAGGGAGGAGTCAGATACGCAGTATTTT
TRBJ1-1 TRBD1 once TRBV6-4 CASSARQGASEAFF TGTGCCAGCAGTGCTAGACAGGGGGCTTCTGAAGCTTTCTTT
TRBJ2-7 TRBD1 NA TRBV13 CASSHTPTGWPYEQYF TGTGCCAGCAGCCACACCCCGACAGGGTGGCCCTACGAGCAGTACTTC
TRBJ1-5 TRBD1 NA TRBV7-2 CASSYTGGEGNQPQHF TGTGCCAGCAGCTACACAGGGGGCGAGGGCAATCAGCCCCAGCATTTT
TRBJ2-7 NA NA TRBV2 CASSRENNEQYF TGTGCCAGCAGCAGGGAAAACAACGAGCAGTACTTC
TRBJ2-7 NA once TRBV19 CASSMSRDSYEQYF TGTGCCAGTAGTATGAGCAGGGATTCCTACGAGCAGTACTTC
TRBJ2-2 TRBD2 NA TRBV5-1 CASSLRRGTGELFF TGCGCCAGCAGCTTGAGGCGGGGGACCGGGGAGCTGTTTTTT
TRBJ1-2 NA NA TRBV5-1 CASRETGFGYTF TGCGCCAGCAGAGAAACAGGGTTCGGCTACACCTTC
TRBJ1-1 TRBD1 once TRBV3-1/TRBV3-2 CASSQAAGGPAFF TGTGCCAGCAGCCAAGCAGCAGGGGGCCCAGCTTTCTTT
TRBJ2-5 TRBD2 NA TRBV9 CASSGASGRGIETQYF TGTGCCAGCAGCGGAGCTAGCGGGAGGGGGATAGAGACCCAGTACTTC
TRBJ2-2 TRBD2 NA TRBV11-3 CASSLLRGVQNTGELFF TGTGCCAGCAGCCTCTTGCGGGGGGTCCAGAACACCGGGGAGCTGTTTTTT
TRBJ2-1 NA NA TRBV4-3 CASSQEGLAYNEQFF TGCGCCAGCAGCCAAGAAGGACTGGCTTACAATGAGCAGTTCTTC
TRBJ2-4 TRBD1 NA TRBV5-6 CASSLATGKNIQYF TGTGCCAGCAGCTTGGCGACAGGGAAAAACATTCAGTACTTC
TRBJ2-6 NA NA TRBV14 CASSQLVPGANVLTF TGTGCCAGCAGCCAATTGGTCCCCGGGGCCAACGTCCTGACTTTC
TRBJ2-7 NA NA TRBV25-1 CASSALAVLEQYF TGTGCCAGCAGTGCACTAGCCGTACTCGAGCAGTACTTC
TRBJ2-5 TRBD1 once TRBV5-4 CASSTPGQGARTQYF TGTGCCAGCAGCACTCCGGGACAGGGGGCGCGAACCCAGTACTTC
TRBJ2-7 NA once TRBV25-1 CASSVLGGRAYEQYF TGTGCCAGCAGTGTCCTTGGGGGCCGGGCCTACGAGCAGTACTTC
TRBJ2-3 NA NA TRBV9 CASSRGGASDTQYF TGTGCCAGCTCACGAGGGGGGGCCTCAGATACGCAGTATTTT
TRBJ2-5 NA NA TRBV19 CASSRSGWAETQYF TGTGCCAGTAGTCGATCAGGTTGGGCAGAGACCCAGTACTTC
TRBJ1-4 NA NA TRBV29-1 CSVYNEKLFF TGCAGCGTGTATAATGAAAAACTGTTTTTT
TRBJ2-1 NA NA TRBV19 CASSMYEGLSYNEQFF TGTGCCAGTAGTATGTATGAGGGTTTATCCTACAATGAGCAGTTCTTC
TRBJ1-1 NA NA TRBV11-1 CASSLEQGRTEAFF TGTGCCAGCAGCTTAGAACAGGGAAGGACTGAAGCTTTCTTT
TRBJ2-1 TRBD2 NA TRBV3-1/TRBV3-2 CASSRRTSGVHNEQFF TGTGCCAGCAGCCGCCGGACTAGCGGAGTTCATAATGAGCAGTTCTTC
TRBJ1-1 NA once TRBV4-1 CASSQGDRMGVAFF TGCGCCAGCAGCCAGGGGGACCGCATGGGGGTTGCTTTCTTT
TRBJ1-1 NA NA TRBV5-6 CASSFKHGGVSTEAFF TGTGCCAGCAGCTTTAAACACGGGGGCGTGAGCACTGAAGCTTTCTTT
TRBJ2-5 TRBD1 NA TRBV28 CASRQPGQGETQYF TGTGCCAGCAGGCAACCGGGACAGGGGGAGACCCAGTACTTC
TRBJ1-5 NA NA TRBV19 CASTPRAGGNNQPQHF TGTGCCAGTACCCCCAGGGCTGGCGGTAACAATCAGCCCCAGCATTTT
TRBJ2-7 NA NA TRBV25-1 CASSARGFEQYF TGTGCCAGCAGTGCTCGGGGGTTCGAGCAGTACTTC
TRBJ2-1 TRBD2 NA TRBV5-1 CASSLATGGQTQFF TGCGCCAGCAGCTTGGCCACGGGGGGGCAGACGCAGTTCTTC
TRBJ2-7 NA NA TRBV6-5 CATQRVVAASYEQYF TGTGCCACCCAGAGAGTGGTGGCAGCCTCCTACGAGCAGTACTTC
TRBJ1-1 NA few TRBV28 CASSLRFGGMNTEAFF TGTGCCAGCAGTTTACGGTTTGGGGGAATGAACACTGAAGCTTTCTTT
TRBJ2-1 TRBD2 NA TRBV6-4 CASSVLAGNSYNEQFF TGTGCCAGCAGTGTCCTAGCGGGCAACTCCTACAATGAGCAGTTCTTC
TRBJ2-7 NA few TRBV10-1 CASSKGLGSSYEQYF TGCGCCAGCAGTAAGGGACTGGGGAGCTCCTACGAGCAGTACTTC
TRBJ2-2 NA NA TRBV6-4 CASSELDGTGELFF TGTGCCAGCAGTGAGCTGGACGGGACCGGGGAGCTGTTTTTT
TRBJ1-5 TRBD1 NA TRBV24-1 CATSDGGGGNQPQHF TGTGCCACCAGTGACGGAGGGGGCGGCAATCAGCCCCAGCATTTT
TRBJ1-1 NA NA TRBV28 CASSLRDEGKAFF TGTGCCAGCAGTTTAAGGGACGAGGGAAAAGCTTTCTTT
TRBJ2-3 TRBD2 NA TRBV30 CAWASGSKDTQYF TGTGCCTGGGCAAGCGGGAGCAAGGATACGCAGTATTTT
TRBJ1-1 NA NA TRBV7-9 CASSLKTEAFF TGTGCCAGCAGCCTCAAAACTGAAGCTTTCTTT
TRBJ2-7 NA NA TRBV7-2 CASSLDNRVTPYEQYF TGTGCCAGCAGCTTAGACAACAGGGTAACCCCCTACGAGCAGTACTTC